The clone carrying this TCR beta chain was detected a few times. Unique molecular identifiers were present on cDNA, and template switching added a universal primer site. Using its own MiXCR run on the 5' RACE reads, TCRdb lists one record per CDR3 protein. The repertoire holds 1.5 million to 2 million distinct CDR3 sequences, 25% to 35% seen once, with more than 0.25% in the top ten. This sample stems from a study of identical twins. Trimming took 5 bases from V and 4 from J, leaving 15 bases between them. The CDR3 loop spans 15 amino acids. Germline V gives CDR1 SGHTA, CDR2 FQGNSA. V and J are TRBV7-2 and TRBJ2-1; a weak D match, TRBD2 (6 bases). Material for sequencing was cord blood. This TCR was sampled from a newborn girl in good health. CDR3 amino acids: CASSQWGDPYNEQFF. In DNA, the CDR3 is TGTGCCAGCAGCCAATGGGGGGATCCTTACAATGAGCAGTTCTTC. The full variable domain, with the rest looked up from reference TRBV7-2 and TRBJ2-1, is GAGVSQSPSNKVTEKGKDVELRCDPISGHTALYWYRQSLGQGLEFLIYFQGNSAPDKSGLPSDRFSAERTGGSVSTLTIQRTQQEDSAVYLCASSQWGDPYNEQFFGPGTRLTVL.